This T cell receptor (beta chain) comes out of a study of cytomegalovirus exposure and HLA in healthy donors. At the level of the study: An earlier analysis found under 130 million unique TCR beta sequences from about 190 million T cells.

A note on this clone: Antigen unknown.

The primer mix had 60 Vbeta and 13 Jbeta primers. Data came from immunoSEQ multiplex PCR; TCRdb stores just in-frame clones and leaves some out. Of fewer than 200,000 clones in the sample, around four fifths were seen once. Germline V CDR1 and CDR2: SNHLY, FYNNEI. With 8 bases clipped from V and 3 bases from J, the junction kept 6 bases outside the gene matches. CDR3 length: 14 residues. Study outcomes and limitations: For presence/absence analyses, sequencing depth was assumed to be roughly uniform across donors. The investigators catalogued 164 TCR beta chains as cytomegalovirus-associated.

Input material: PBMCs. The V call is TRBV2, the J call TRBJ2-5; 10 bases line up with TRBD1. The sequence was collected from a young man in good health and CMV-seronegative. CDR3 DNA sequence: TGTGCCAGCCCCCCCGGGACAGGGGAAGAGACCCAGTACTTC. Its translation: CASPPGTGEETQYF.